This TCR beta chain was profiled in a study of beta chain features in type 1 diabetes. Study in general: Age, gender and cell yields were similar between patients and healthy donors. General study points: Insertions were fewer and deletions more numerous at VDJ junctions in type 1 diabetes patients. The study found moderately but significantly shorter TCRB CDR3s in all four CD4+ subsets of Type 1 diabetes patients.

The CDR3 is 16 residues long. Germline CDR1 is GTSNPN and CDR2 is SVGIG (reference sequence). The J segment lost 6 bases and the V segment lost 3 bases, leaving 16 bases of the junction unmatched. Sorting gave populations that all exceeded 98% purity. This clone was picked up a small number of times. Its antigen remains unknown. Expressed TCRB transcripts were sequenced after all isolated RNA was converted to cDNA. Several million reads per sample on average were obtained from naive, central memory and regulatory T cell samples. Some clones are missing from TCRdb's copy, which holds only in-frame ones; the method was immunoSEQ multiplex PCR. The data show 160,000 or so clones, approximately 8.7% seen once.

The chain recombines TRBV30 with TRBJ1-1; 7 bases map to TRBD1. Material for sequencing was central memory CD4+ T cells from blood. This TCR was recovered from a woman aged 25-40 years with type 1 diabetes. In DNA, the CDR3 is TGTGCCTGGAGACCAAAACAGGGGAGTGATATCCCTGAAGCTTTCTTT. This translates into CAWRPKQGSDIPEAFF.